A selection of T cell receptor beta chains follows, all from one sample in a study of beta chain features in type 1 diabetes. Repertoires were generated with immunoSEQ multiplex PCR, while TCRdb's copy carries only in-frame clones and drops some. The sample records a few hundred thousand clones, roughly 17% being singletons. Material for sequencing was naive CD4+ T cells from blood. The receptors were sampled from a man in his thirties or forties with type 1 diabetes. Each CDR3 is given with its conserved first and last residue. A D gene is named only where the DNA matches it firmly. For some rows the clone size is stated as once, few or many, or as a class when expanded; others skip it.

d_call	v_call	j_call	clone_size	cdr3_aa	cdr3_nt
TRBD2	TRBV30	TRBJ2-3	-	CAWSVRGSGSDTQYF	TGTGCCTGGAGTGTACGGGGTAGCGGGAGTGATACGCAGTATTTT
TRBD1	TRBV15	TRBJ2-7	few	CATSNDRGRGGYEQYF	TGTGCCACCAGCAACGACAGGGGCCGTGGTGGCTACGAGCAGTACTTC
TRBD1	TRBV6-6	TRBJ2-7	few	CASTPGQGGEQYF	TGTGCCAGCACTCCAGGACAGGGAGGCGAGCAGTACTTC
TRBD1	TRBV18	TRBJ2-1	-	CASSPGTGTLQQFF	TGTGCCAGCTCACCAGGGACAGGGACCCTTCAGCAGTTCTTC
TRBD1	TRBV30	TRBJ1-5	few	CAWSPGTGYVQPQHF	TGTGCCTGGAGCCCGGGGACAGGGTATGTTCAGCCCCAGCATTTT
-	TRBV18	TRBJ2-3	-	CASSTIDSTDTQYF	TGTGCCAGCTCAACTATCGACAGCACAGATACGCAGTATTTT
TRBD1	TRBV29-1	TRBJ2-5	-	CSVDRDRGQETQYF	TGCAGCGTTGACCGGGACAGGGGGCAAGAGACCCAGTACTTC
TRBD2	TRBV4-1	TRBJ2-1	-	CASSQAGTSVMHEQFF	TGCGCCAGCAGCCAAGCCGGGACTAGCGTTATGCATGAGCAGTTCTTC
-	TRBV7-2	TRBJ2-5	-	CASSLSFRSGTQYF	TGTGCCAGCAGCTTATCTTTCAGGTCAGGGACCCAGTACTTC
-	TRBV5-1	TRBJ2-3	-	CASSFAGSDTQYF	TGCGCCAGCAGCTTCGCGGGATCAGATACGCAGTATTTT
TRBD2	TRBV6-5	TRBJ2-3	few	CASRPREGADTQYF	TGTGCCAGCAGGCCTCGGGAGGGGGCAGATACGCAGTATTTT
TRBD1	TRBV29-1	TRBJ2-7	-	CSVVGTDFKQYF	TGCAGCGTGGTCGGGACAGATTTTAAGCAGTACTTC
-	TRBV15	TRBJ1-5	-	CATSREGSNSNQPQHF	TGTGCCACCAGCAGAGAGGGCAGCAATAGCAATCAGCCCCAGCATTTT
TRBD2	TRBV19	TRBJ2-5	-	CASRRTSGSQETQYF	TGTGCCAGTAGAAGGACTAGCGGGAGCCAAGAGACCCAGTACTTC
TRBD2	TRBV28	TRBJ2-7	few	CASSLLSGSPVGEQYF	TGTGCCAGCAGTTTGCTTAGCGGGAGCCCGGTGGGCGAGCAGTACTTC
-	TRBV6-5	TRBJ2-1	-	CASSYDSSYNEQFF	TGTGCCAGCAGTTACGACAGCTCCTACAATGAGCAGTTCTTC
TRBD1	TRBV30	TRBJ2-3	few	CAWSPNPGTGSDTQYF	TGTGCCTGGAGCCCAAATCCCGGGACAGGGTCGGATACGCAGTATTTT
-	TRBV4-1	TRBJ2-6	few	CASSQGQAYSGANVLTF	TGCGCCAGCAGCCAAGGACAGGCTTACTCTGGGGCCAACGTCCTGACTTTC
-	TRBV30	TRBJ1-1	few	CAWGRGVGTEAFF	TGTGCCTGGGGCCGCGGGGTAGGAACTGAAGCTTTCTTT
-	TRBV19	TRBJ2-1	-	CASSTWADEQFF	TGTGCCAGTAGTACGTGGGCAGATGAGCAGTTCTTC
TRBD1	TRBV18	TRBJ2-3	few	CASSPPGQGGTDTQYF	TGTGCCAGCTCACCACCGGGACAGGGGGGCACAGATACGCAGTATTTT
-	TRBV29-1	TRBJ2-3	few	CSVPGQSSTDTQYF	TGCAGCGTCCCTGGACAGTCCAGCACAGATACGCAGTATTTT
-	TRBV4-2	TRBJ2-3	-	CASSLLPAGDTQYF	TGTGCCAGCAGCTTACTACCCGCAGGGGATACGCAGTATTTT
-	TRBV19	TRBJ2-5	-	CASSRRTAETQYF	TGTGCCAGTAGTAGAAGGACAGCGGAGACCCAGTACTTC
TRBD1	TRBV28	TRBJ2-3	-	CASSSLQGGADTQYF	TGTGCCAGCAGTTCCCTACAGGGGGGCGCAGATACGCAGTATTTT
TRBD2	TRBV30	TRBJ2-1	-	CAWTPGLAGGQFF	TGTGCCTGGACACCGGGACTAGCGGGAGGGCAGTTCTTC
-	TRBV5-1	TRBJ2-5	-	CASSPRVGETQYF	TGCGCCAGCAGCCCCAGGGTAGGAGAGACCCAGTACTTC
-	TRBV9	TRBJ2-1	-	CASSLSGPYNEQFF	TGTGCCAGCAGCCTTAGTGGCCCCTACAATGAGCAGTTCTTC
-	TRBV21-1	TRBJ2-1	few	CASTSRDITGNEQFF	TGTGCCAGCACCTCCCGGGATATTACGGGCAATGAGCAGTTCTTC
TRBD2	TRBV7-2	TRBJ2-3	-	CASSLVGLAGADTQYF	TGTGCCAGCAGCTTAGTTGGGCTAGCGGGGGCAGATACGCAGTATTTT
TRBD1	TRBV10-3	TRBJ2-3	-	CAIRATGEDTQYF	TGTGCCATCAGGGCGACAGGGGAAGATACGCAGTATTTT
-	TRBV7-2	TRBJ1-5	-	CASSYVRGGNQPQHF	TGTGCCAGCAGCTACGTCAGGGGAGGCAATCAGCCCCAGCATTTT
-	TRBV28	TRBJ2-5	few	CASSPGRSQGETQYF	TGTGCCAGCAGTCCCGGTAGATCGCAGGGAGAGACCCAGTACTTC
TRBD2	TRBV28	TRBJ2-1	-	CASETSGRDEQFF	TGTGCCAGCGAGACTAGCGGGAGGGATGAGCAGTTCTTC